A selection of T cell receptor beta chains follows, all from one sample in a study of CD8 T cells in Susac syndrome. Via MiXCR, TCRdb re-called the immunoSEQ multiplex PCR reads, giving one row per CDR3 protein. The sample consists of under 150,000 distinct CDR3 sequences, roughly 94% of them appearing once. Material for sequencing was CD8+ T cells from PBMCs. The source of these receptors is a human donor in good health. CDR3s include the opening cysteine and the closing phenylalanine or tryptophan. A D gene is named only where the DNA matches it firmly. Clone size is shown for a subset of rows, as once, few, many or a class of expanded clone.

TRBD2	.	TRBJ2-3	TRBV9	CASSVAAGVTDTQYF	TGTGCCAGCAGCGTAGCGGCGGGAGTGACAGATACGCAGTATTTT
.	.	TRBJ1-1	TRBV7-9	CASSLGTRTEAFF	TGTGCCAGCAGCTTAGGAACGAGGACTGAAGCTTTCTTT
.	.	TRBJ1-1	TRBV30	CASTWTEAFF	TGTGCCTCGACCTGGACTGAAGCTTTCTTT
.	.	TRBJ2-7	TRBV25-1	CASSGSADYEQYF	TGTGCCAGCAGTGGGTCTGCAGACTACGAGCAGTACTTC
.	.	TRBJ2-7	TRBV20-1	CSAKGEVRAYEQYF	TGCAGTGCCAAAGGGGAAGTCCGTGCCTACGAGCAGTACTTC
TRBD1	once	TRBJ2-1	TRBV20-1	CSARDTDRAIFYNEQFF	TGCAGTGCTAGAGATACGGACAGGGCGATATTCTACAATGAGCAGTTCTTC
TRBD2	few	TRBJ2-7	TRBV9	CASSLGLAGGYEQYF	TGTGCCAGCAGTTTGGGACTAGCGGGTGGGTACGAGCAGTACTTC
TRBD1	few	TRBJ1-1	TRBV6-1	CASRQGAGTEAFF	TGTGCCAGCAGACAGGGGGCTGGCACTGAAGCTTTCTTT
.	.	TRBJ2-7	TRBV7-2	CASSFRAEQYF	TGTGCCAGCAGCTTCAGGGCCGAGCAGTACTTC
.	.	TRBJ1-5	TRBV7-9	CASSPGPGEPQHF	TGTGCCAGCAGCCCTGGACCTGGGGAGCCCCAGCATTTT
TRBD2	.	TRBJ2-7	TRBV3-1	CASSQVPSGNEQYF	TGTGCCAGCAGCCAAGTTCCTAGCGGGAACGAGCAGTACTTC
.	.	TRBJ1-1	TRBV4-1	CASSQVSNEAFF	TGCGCCAGCAGCCAAGTTAGCAATGAAGCTTTCTTT
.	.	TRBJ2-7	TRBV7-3	CASRSGDSYEQYF	TGTGCCAGCAGATCCGGGGACTCCTACGAGCAGTACTTC
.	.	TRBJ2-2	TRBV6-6	CASSMDYTPSGELFF	TGTGCCAGCAGTATGGACTACACCCCTAGCGGGGAGCTGTTTTTT
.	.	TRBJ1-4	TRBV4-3	CASSQDLLNEKLFF	TGCGCCAGCAGCCAAGATCTCCTTAATGAAAAACTGTTTTTT
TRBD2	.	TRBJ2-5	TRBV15	CATSKEREGRQETQYF	TGTGCCACCAGCAAAGAGCGGGAGGGTAGGCAAGAGACCCAGTACTTC
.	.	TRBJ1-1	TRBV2	CASSFMGTEAFF	TGTGCCAGCAGTTTCATGGGGACTGAAGCTTTCTTT
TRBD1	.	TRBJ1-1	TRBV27	CASSSPPNYPGQGSF	TGTGCCAGCAGTTCGCCTCCCAACTATCCGGGACAGGGATCCTTT
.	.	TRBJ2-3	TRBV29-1	CSVWVDTQYF	TGCAGCGTTTGGGTGGATACGCAGTATTTT
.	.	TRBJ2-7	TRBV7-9	CASRREDSYEQYF	TGTGCCAGCAGGAGGGAGGACTCCTACGAGCAGTACTTC
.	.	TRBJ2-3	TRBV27	CASSLSGDISTDTQYF	TGTGCCAGCAGTTTATCAGGGGACATAAGCACAGATACGCAGTATTTT
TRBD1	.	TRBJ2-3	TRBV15	CATSKGDRSTDTQYF	TGTGCCACCAGCAAGGGGGACAGGAGCACAGATACGCAGTATTTT
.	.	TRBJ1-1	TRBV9	CASSAPTENTEAFF	TGTGCCAGCAGCGCCCCGACAGAGAACACTGAAGCTTTCTTT
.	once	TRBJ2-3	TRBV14	CASRGHGPYTDTQYF	TGTGCCAGCAGGGGACACGGACCATACACAGATACGCAGTATTTT
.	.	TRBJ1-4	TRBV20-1	CSALIEIEKLFF	TGCAGTGCCCTGATTGAGATTGAAAAACTGTTTTTT
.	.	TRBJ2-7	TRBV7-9	CASSLARRETYEQYF	TGTGCCAGCAGCTTAGCGCGGAGGGAAACCTACGAGCAGTACTTC
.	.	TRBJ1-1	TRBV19	CASSIGVGIERTEAFF	TGTGCCAGTAGTATCGGTGTCGGCATTGAAAGGACTGAAGCTTTCTTT
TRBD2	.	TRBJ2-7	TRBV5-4	CASSSIAGKYEQYF	TGTGCCAGCAGCTCGATAGCGGGGAAATACGAGCAGTACTTC
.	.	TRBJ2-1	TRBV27	CASQLGQGANEQFF	TGTGCCAGCCAGTTGGGGCAGGGAGCGAATGAGCAGTTCTTC
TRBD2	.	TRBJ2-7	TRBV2	CASTRLAGSYEQYF	TGTGCCAGCACCAGACTAGCGGGCTCCTACGAGCAGTACTTC
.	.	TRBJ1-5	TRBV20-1	CSARDRNRVSNQPQHF	TGCAGTGCTAGAGATCGTAACAGAGTAAGCAATCAGCCCCAGCATTTT
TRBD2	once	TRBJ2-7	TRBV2	CASSEAGGGSYEQYF	TGTGCCAGCAGTGAGGCGGGAGGCGGCTCCTACGAGCAGTACTTC
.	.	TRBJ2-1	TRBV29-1	CSVEVSNEQFF	TGCAGCGTTGAGGTCTCTAATGAGCAGTTCTTC
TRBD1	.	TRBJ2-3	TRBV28	CASSPRDRGRDTQYF	TGTGCCAGCAGTCCACGGGACAGGGGTAGAGATACGCAGTATTTT
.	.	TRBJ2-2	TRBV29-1	CSADGKPGELFF	TGCAGCGCCGACGGTAAACCCGGGGAGCTGTTTTTT
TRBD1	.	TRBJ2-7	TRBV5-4	CASSWDRGEQYF	TGTGCCAGCAGCTGGGACAGGGGCGAGCAGTACTTC
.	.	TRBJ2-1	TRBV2	CASSDSPRGPSNEQFF	TGTGCCAGCAGTGACAGTCCTCGTGGGCCCAGCAATGAGCAGTTCTTC
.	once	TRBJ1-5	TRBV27	CASGLNQPQHF	TGTGCCAGCGGATTAAATCAGCCCCAGCATTTT
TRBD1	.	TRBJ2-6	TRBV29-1	CSVGGTGETGANVLTF	TGCAGCGTTGGAGGGACAGGGGAGACTGGGGCCAACGTCCTGACTTTC
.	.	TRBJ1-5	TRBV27	CASSLLADQPQHF	TGTGCCAGCAGTTTATTGGCCGATCAGCCCCAGCATTTT
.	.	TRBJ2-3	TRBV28	CASMGLGTDTQYF	TGTGCCAGCATGGGGTTAGGGACAGATACGCAGTATTTT
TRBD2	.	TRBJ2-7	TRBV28	CASSATSGSYEQYF	TGTGCCAGCAGTGCAACTAGCGGCTCCTACGAGCAGTACTTC
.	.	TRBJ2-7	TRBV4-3	CASSQDWRDEDEQYF	TGCGCCAGCAGCCAAGATTGGCGGGATGAGGACGAGCAGTACTTC
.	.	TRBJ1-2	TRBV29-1	CSVPGAGGYTF	TGCAGCGTTCCGGGGGCCGGTGGCTACACCTTC
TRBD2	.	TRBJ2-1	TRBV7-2	CASRLGLGLNEQFF	TGTGCCAGCAGACTGGGACTAGGCCTCAATGAGCAGTTCTTC
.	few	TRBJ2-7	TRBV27	CASSFAGEQYF	TGTGCCAGCAGTTTCGCCGGCGAGCAGTACTTC
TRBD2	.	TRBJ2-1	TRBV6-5	CASSPPGLAGFEQFF	TGTGCCAGCAGTCCCCCCGGTCTAGCGGGGTTTGAGCAGTTCTTC
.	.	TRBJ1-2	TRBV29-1	CSVAETGTNYGYTF	TGCAGCGTCGCAGAGACGGGTACAAACTATGGCTACACCTTC
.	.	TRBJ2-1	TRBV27	CASSLLPRGEQFF	TGTGCCAGCAGTTTATTACCACGCGGTGAGCAGTTCTTC
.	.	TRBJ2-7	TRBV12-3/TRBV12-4	CASSLRDWPHEQYF	TGTGCCAGCAGTTTACGGGACTGGCCCCACGAGCAGTACTTC
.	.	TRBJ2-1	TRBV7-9	CASRQTGDEQFF	TGTGCCAGCAGGCAAACTGGGGATGAGCAGTTCTTC
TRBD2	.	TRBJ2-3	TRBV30	CAWSASGRTDTQYF	TGTGCCTGGAGTGCTAGCGGGAGGACAGATACGCAGTATTTT
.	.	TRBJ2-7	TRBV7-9	CASSSVKSGEQYF	TGTGCCAGCAGCTCTGTTAAATCGGGGGAGCAGTACTTC
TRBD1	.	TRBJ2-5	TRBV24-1	CATSGTGQETQYF	TGTGCCACCAGTGGGACAGGACAAGAGACCCAGTACTTC
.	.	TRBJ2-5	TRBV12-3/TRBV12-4	CASRQGRQETQYF	TGTGCCAGCAGGCAGGGACGACAAGAGACCCAGTACTTC